This T cell receptor beta chain was recorded in a study of PD-1 blockade in mismatch repair-deficient tumors. Clones were read by immunoSEQ multiplex PCR, and TCRdb kept only the in-frame ones, dropping some. The sample carries approximately 100,000 clones, 82% recorded once. CDR1 and CDR2 (germline): MDHEN, SYDVKM. The CDR3 is 13 residues long. The germline V and J ends were trimmed by 10 bases and 8 bases, with 18 bases remaining between them. Mismatch repair deficiency was confirmed in all patients, by PCR or immunohistochemistry. This TCR was sampled from an adult with mismatch repair-deficient cancer. The material was peripheral blood, obtained approximately 35 weeks after starting pembrolizumab. The gene calls are TRBV28 and TRBJ1-3, with D perhaps TRBD1 (6 bases). Here the CDR3 reads CATLGGAEDTIYF. CDR3 coding DNA: TGTGCCACCCTGGGGGGGGCTGAGGACACCATATATTTT.